This TCR beta chain comes out of a study of long-term antiretroviral therapy in people with HIV. There are 15 residues in the CDR3. Germline CDR1 and CDR2: SGHKS and YYEKEE (reference sequence). The junction had 6 bases not matched to a gene; V was cut back by 0 bases and J by 5 bases. The content of samples before DNA extraction was about 0.9-11 million cryopreserved PBMC. There are a few counts of this clone. It was version v3.0 of the immunoSEQ assay that was run at survey level. Profiled with immunoSEQ multiplex PCR; TCRdb holds only in-frame clones, not every one. Seen here are some 21,000 clones, around 81% observed once, and the top ten hold around 10%.

The receptor was isolated from a man in his forties with HIV. The V gene is TRBV5-5, the J gene TRBJ1-2; 8 nucleotides align to TRBD1. The sample in question was unsorted PBMCs, obtained 0.1 years before starting antiretroviral therapy. The CDR3 DNA reads TGTGCCAGCAGCTTGGCCGGACAGGGAGGATATGGCTACACCTTC. Protein sequence: CASSLAGQGGYGYTF.